The T cell receptor beta chain described here comes from a study of sequential checkpoint blockade in melanoma. CDR3 size: 12 residues. V gave up 5 bases and J gave up 15 bases, with 16 bases separating them. Germline CDR1 and CDR2: SNHLY and FYNNEI. The table came from immunoSEQ multiplex PCR; TCRdb's copy has only in-frame clones and leaves some out. The table has fewer than 40,000 clones, about 88% seen once. Treatment indicated: randomized to nivolumab then ipilimumab (arm A) or the reverse (arm B). None of the patients previously received DNA-damaging chemotherapy. Sorted cells were live CD3+CD8+, lacking CD19 and CD56, from PBMCs.

The V call is TRBV2, the J call TRBJ1-4, with D perhaps matching TRBD1 (6 bases). The sample consisted of CD8+ T cells sorted from blood (inferred from file names), taken from a patient given nivolumab and ipilimumab in sequence. The clonotype originates from a human donor with melanoma. Here the CDR3 DNA reads TGTGCCAGCAGTAGATCCCGGGACAAGATGTTTTTT. It codes for CASSRSRDKMFF.